This TCR beta chain was identified in a study of shared clonotypes between healthy human individuals. Germline CDR1 reads SNHLY; CDR2 reads FYNNEI. CDR3 length: 15 amino acids. V was clipped by 6 bases and J by 0 bases, with 12 bases between them. General study points: The four-donor shared clonotypes exceeded non-shared clonotypes in generation probability, with non-shared ones scoring lower.

Per the original data handling: Junction-only sequences without quality scores came from ImmunoSEQ, so filtering differed. Here immunoSEQ multiplex PCR was the method, and the copy in TCRdb shows in-frame clones only, minus some. V and J calls and clone size come straight from that table; D and trimming were deduced from the DNA. The sample carries more than 2 million clones, 85% to 95% recorded once. About this clone itself: Its antigen remains unknown.

The sample consisted of naive CD4+ T cells sorted from blood. The sample's subset: CD45RA+ positively selected. The chain couples TRBV2 to TRBJ1-5, with D tentatively TRBD1 (6 bases). This TCR was recovered from a man younger than 35 in good health. The CDR3 sequence: CASRRTAYSNQPQHF. CDR3 DNA: TGTGCCAGCAGGAGGACAGCTTATAGCAATCAGCCCCAGCATTTT.